The 11 T cell receptor beta chains listed next were all sequenced from one sample in a study of human T cells and chemical hapten exposure. TCRdb ran MiXCR on the RACE reads and lists one entry per CDR3 protein. The repertoire holds 300,000 to 400,000 distinct CDR3 sequences, with 4.5% to 6% as singletons. As to time point: pre-sensitization, week 0. The treatment here: therapeutic diphenylcyclopropenone sensitization with weekly scalp DPC. This sample comprised whole blood, obtained in connection with sensitization to the hapten diphenylcyclopropenone (DPC). All receptors derive from a woman aged 45-59 years with alopecia areata. Some clones in this sample may be carry-over from other donors' samples.

This clonotype was recorded a few times. The chain links TRBV28 to TRBJ2-4; tentative D call: TRBD1 (6 bases). Germline values: CDR1 MDHEN, CDR2 SYDVKM. CDR3 length: 14 residues. V lost 5 bases to trimming and J lost 3 bases, with 11 bases between them. CDR3 DNA sequence: TGTGCCAGCAGTCCCAGGGGAGACAAAAACATTCAGTACTTC. It encodes CASSPRGDKNIQYF.

This clonotype has just a few counts. V gene TRBV6-2 or TRBV6-3 combines with J gene TRBJ2-2, with D uncertain. This CDR3 spans 13 amino acids. The germline V and J ends were trimmed by 6 bases and 5 bases, with 10 bases remaining between them. Germline CDR1 and CDR2: MNHEY and SVGEGT. CDR3 sequence reads: CASRTKLTGELFF. The CDR3 DNA reads as TGTGCCAGCAGGACCAAACTGACCGGGGAGCTGTTTTTT.

A few counts support this clonotype. The chain has TRBV5-1 and TRBJ2-3, with 8 bases identical to TRBD2. Germline CDR1 SGHRS, CDR2 YFSETQ. The CDR3 sequence is 16 residues long. With 0 bases clipped from V and 6 bases from J, the junction kept 9 bases outside the gene matches. For the CDR3, the DNA is TGCGCCAGCAGCTTGGGGACTAGCCAAGCCTACGATACGCAGTATTTT. Translation: CASSLGTSQAYDTQYF.

Ten or more counts support this clonotype. The genes are TRBV12-3 or TRBV12-4 and TRBJ2-1, with D perhaps given as TRBD1 or TRBD2 (6 bases each). The CDR3 runs 14 residues. Trimming removed 3 bases at V and 7 bases at J, with 13 bases between. The CDR3 sequence is CASSFGGPENEQFF. In nucleotides, the CDR3 is TGTGCCAGCAGTTTCGGGGGCCCTGAGAATGAGCAGTTCTTC.

This clonotype was recorded a few times. V usage is TRBV29-1 and J usage is TRBJ2-5, with a tentative D call TRBD1 (6 bases). The CDR3 runs to 12 residues. Trimming took 4 bases from V and 10 from J, leaving 16 bases between them. The V gene's germline CDR1 is SQVTM and CDR2 ANQGSEA. In DNA, the CDR3 is TGCAGCGTTGTCAGGGGAAAGAGAGACCAGTACTTC. Its protein is CSVVRGKRDQYF.

This clonotype was detected many times. The V gene is TRBV7-8, the J gene TRBJ1-1, with 8 bases that match TRBD1. V gave up 8 bases and J gave up 10 bases; unmatched junction bases: 9. Germline values: CDR1 SGHVS, CDR2 FQNEAQ. This CDR3 is built from 12 residues. The chain's CDR3 is CASGTGGERAFF. DNA for the CDR3: TGTGCCAGCGGGACAGGCGGCGAACGAGCTTTCTTT.

The chain carries TRBV5-6 and TRBJ2-7; D possibly corresponds to TRBD2 (5 bases). The germline V gene has CDR1 SGHDT and CDR2 YYEEEE. Trimming took 2 bases from V and 6 from J, leaving 9 bases between them. The CDR3 is 12 amino acids. The CDR3 loop reads CASSFGEREQYF. The CDR3 nucleotides are TGTGCCAGCAGCTTTGGGGAGCGCGAGCAGTACTTC.

The sample holds many counts of this clonotype. The V call is TRBV6-1, the J call TRBJ2-7, with D perhaps matching TRBD2 (5 bases). The CDR3 is 14 residues long. Per germline, CDR1 MNHNS and CDR2 SASEGT. V dropped 3 bases and J dropped 0 bases, with 9 bases sitting between them. CDR3 in amino acids: CASSEASNSYEQYF. The CDR3 region has the DNA TGTGCCAGCAGTGAGGCTAGCAACTCCTACGAGCAGTACTTC.

At least ten counts were recorded for this clonotype. This chain uses TRBV7-2 with TRBJ2-1; 7 nucleotides agree with TRBD1. V dropped 2 bases and J dropped 7; count of bases not matched to a gene: 8. CDR3 length equals 15 residues. Germline V gene lookup returns CDR1 SGHTA and CDR2 FQGNSA. CDR3 in DNA: TGTGCCAGCAGCTTAAAGGGACAGCCCACGAATGAGCAGTTCTTC. Protein sequence: CASSLKGQPTNEQFF.

The table lists this clonotype with many counts. This chain joins TRBV7-2 and TRBJ2-2; 15 bases agree with TRBD2. This CDR3 region has 17 residues. The V segment lost 10 bases and the J segment 5 bases; nucleotides outside the gene matches: 11. The germline V gene encodes CDR1 SGHTA and CDR2 FQGNSA. In nucleotides, the CDR3 is TGTGCCACAACCGGGACTAGCGGGAGGATCGTGACCGGGGAGCTGTTTTTT. Residues: CATTGTSGRIVTGELFF.

This clonotype was recorded at least ten times. The chain has TRBV12-3 or TRBV12-4 and TRBJ2-5, with 7 positions matching TRBD1. V was pared by 6 bases and J by 2 bases, with 3 bases of the junction left unmatched. The CDR3 is 13 residues long. CDR3 residues: CASRGQIQETQYF. Written as DNA, the CDR3 is TGTGCCAGCAGGGGACAGATTCAAGAGACCCAGTACTTC.